The sequence of this T cell receptor (beta chain) was determined in a study of naive and memory T cell subsets (dated by TCRdb to about 2017). In the study overall: In the figure summarizing the skin biopsy and whole blood samples, 10 or so blood donors, 7 tuberculin skin test biopsies and 3 saline control biopsies were reported. PCR2 was typically performed as a SYBR Green qPCR that was stopped at a set threshold, although end-point PCR (around 6 cycles) could be used instead for low-input samples.

What the work shows at the level of the full study, not this receptor alone: The potential sensitivity of the RNA-based method to TCR transcript changes with T cell activation and differentiation was acknowledged.

The library was prepared using 5' RACE. The ligated cDNA was amplified in four rounds of PCR with nested alpha and beta constant region primers together with the SP2 primer. For the blood and skin samples, reverse transcription of TCR RNA was done with SuperScript IV along with alpha and beta constant region primers. An oligonucleotide carrying the Illumina SP2 primer and a UMI was ligated to the 3' end of the cDNA by means of T4 RNA ligase 1. The 12-nucleotide UMI consisted of two random hexamers with an eight-base spacer between the hexamers to prevent hairpin formation. From the second PCR onward, TCR alpha and beta chain libraries were processed separately and dual indexed for multiplexing. After pooling, the indexed libraries were analyzed by capillary electrophoresis and sequenced on either an Illumina MiSeq or NextSeq. Libraries were spiked with PhiX DNA at roughly 5-7.5% so that base diversity was increased and cluster recognition was improved. In the source study's methods: Demultiplexor extracted UMIs from read 2, combined them with read 1 TCR sequence, and split reads by sample indices. V and J genes and V-J junctions were identified by Decombinator, which gave every TCR a five-part identifier that included V and J deletions. Collapsinator relied on UMIs to correct both sequencing errors and PCR amplification heterogeneity, producing a UMI-based abundance for each TCR. CDR3Translator converted identifiers to nucleotide sequence, translated to amino acids, and extracted CDR3 regions using terminal motifs. After normalization to the amount of input RNA, error-corrected alpha and beta TCR counts from blood and skin were compared. In-frame beta chains were kept once TCRdb had trimmed the public reads at Q25 with fastp and called clones with MiXCR. Rows are unified per CDR3 protein, each entry keeping the most common DNA and genes. The V and J calls come from TCRdb's annotation, not from the publication. This sample holds about 62,000 distinct CDR3 sequences; less than 10% were observed only once. The ten largest clones take up 15% to 20% of the sample.

The study reported a robust and sensitive protocol to amplify, sequence and analyze TCRs, based on 3' ligation of a UMI-containing oligonucleotide to TCR cDNA. For whole blood analysis, more than 2 ml of peripheral blood was collected from healthy adult volunteers into Tempus tubes, and RNA was extracted following the manufacturer's instructions. Before reverse transcription, total RNA that had not been cell sorted was treated with RQ1 DNase, with a target input of roughly 1 to 1,100 ng. Libraries were prepared from skin biopsies and whole blood so that pipeline robustness could be tested in samples in which T cells form a minority population. This clonotype was counted at least ten times. The specificity of this receptor is unknown. Qualities for individual bases were not recorded, and no much larger clone is one base off. Looking up the germline V gene (reference sequence) yields CDR1 DFQATT and CDR2 SNEGSKA. V is pared back by 5 bases and J by 4 bases, with 9 bases lying between the germline termini. Spanning cysteine to phenylalanine, the CDR3 consists of 12 amino acids. Only the CDR3 region is kept as DNA, spanning 36 bases read in frame from base 1.

The V and J segments used are TRBV20-1 and TRBJ1-5; perhaps TRBD1 is the D gene, with 6 bases matching. The origin of this receptor is a female donor in good health. The nucleotide sequence reads as follows: TGCAGTGCTTCGAGGGGGAATCAGCCCCAGCATTTT. This is translated as CSASRGNQPQHF.